This T cell receptor beta chain appears in the sequencing data of a study of cytomegalovirus exposure and HLA in healthy donors. 60 Vbeta and 13 Jbeta primers were used in PCR. Some clones are missing from TCRdb's copy, which holds only in-frame ones; the method was immunoSEQ multiplex PCR. The sample has tens of thousands of clones, under 80% seen once. This receptor was obtained from a man aged 40-50 years in good health and CMV-seronegative. The sample was PBMCs.

The CDR3 region is CASRPEQGAYGYTF. The CDR3 bases are TGCGCCAGCAGGCCCGAGCAGGGGGCTTATGGCTACACCTTC. The chain recombines TRBV5-1 with TRBJ1-2; TRBD1 matches 8 bases. Germline V gives CDR1 SGHRS, CDR2 YFSETQ. The CDR3 is 14 amino acids. The V gene end was trimmed by 5 bases and the J gene end by 5 bases; junction bases not matched to a gene: 8.